What follows are 26 T cell receptor beta chains derived from one specimen sequenced in a study of a mutant IDH1 vaccine in newly diagnosed glioma. Method: immunoSEQ multiplex PCR; TCRdb's copy keeps in-frame clones and lacks some. The table lists about 75,000 clones, more than 85% of them singletons. These TCRs are of unknown antigen specificity. Sample time point: week 5, during vaccination. Topical imiquimod accompanied each vaccine dose, which consisted of 300 ug of mutant IDH1 20-mer peptide. The material was PBMCs, obtained from a glioma patient whose treatment included an IDH1 peptide vaccine. These TCRs come from a woman between 45 and 65 years old with glioma.

This chain connects TRBV10-2 to TRBJ1-3; no clear D gene. The CDR3 length is 15 residues. Per germline, CDR1 WSHSY and CDR2 SAAADI. V lost 4 bases and J 0 bases, leaving 10 bases between the germline ends. DNA for the CDR3: TGCGCCAGCAGTGTGCATCGGGGCTCTGGAAACACCATATATTTT. The encoded protein is CASSVHRGSGNTIYF.

The chain carries TRBV5-1 and TRBJ2-1; 7 bases align to TRBD1. This CDR3 spans 15 amino acids. V shed 1 base and J 5 bases; nucleotides not matched to a gene: 6. Per the germline V gene, CDR1 is SGHRS and CDR2 is YFSETQ. The CDR3 nucleotides are TGCGCCAGCAGCTTGACAGGGGCCAGGGACAATGAGCAGTTCTTC. This translates into CASSLTGARDNEQFF. Drawing the rest from reference TRBV5-1 and TRBJ2-1, the complete variable domain is KAGVTQTPRYLIKTRGQQVTLSCSPISGHRSVSWYQQTPGQGLQFLFEYFSETQRNKGNFPGRFSGRQFSNSRSEMNVSTLELGDSALYLCASSLTGARDNEQFFGPGTRLTVL.

The J gene is TRBJ1-2, the V gene TRBV2, with TRBD1 as a possible D gene (5 bases). Germline CDR1 is SNHLY and CDR2 is FYNNEI. The length of the CDR3 is 13 residues. Trimming took off 6 bases at V and 4 bases at J, with 12 bases between the two ends. The CDR3 sequence: CASSQGLTYGYTF. The CDR3 DNA reads TGTGCCAGCAGCCAGGGTTTAACCTATGGCTACACCTTC.

This chain links TRBV5-1 with TRBJ2-7; D gene uncertain. CDR1 is SGHRS and CDR2 is YFSETQ in the germline V gene. This CDR3 spans 14 amino acids. Trimming pared 0 bases from V and 2 bases from J, leaving 9 bases between. The CDR3 nucleotides are TGCGCCAGCAGCTTGGTTGCGTCGGCCTACGAGCAGTACTTC. It encodes CASSLVASAYEQYF.

This chain links TRBV5-1 with TRBJ2-5; 7 bases match TRBD2. This CDR3 is 16 amino acids long. Trimming cost V 0 bases and J 0 bases; bases outside gene matches: 5. CDR1 and CDR2 (germline): SGHRS, YFSETQ. The CDR3: CASSLGWSGDQETQYF. CDR3 nucleotide sequence: TGCGCCAGCAGCTTGGGATGGAGCGGGGACCAAGAGACCCAGTACTTC.

The DNA of the CDR3 is TGTGCCAGCAGCCGCTCAGGGGGCGCATTTGGAAACACCATATATTTT. This gives the protein CASSRSGGAFGNTIYF. The chain combines TRBV9 with TRBJ1-3, with 8 bases lining up with TRBD1. Looked up from germline, CDR1 is SGDLS and CDR2 is YYNGEE. Trimming took 4 bases from V and 3 from J; bases not matched to a gene: 9. This CDR3 contains 16 residues.

The chain has TRBV5-1 and TRBJ2-2, with D uncertain. Germline assignment: CDR1 SGHRS and CDR2 YFSETQ. This CDR3 spans 14 amino acids. V was cut by 2 bases and J by 4 bases, with 9 bases left in between. Here the CDR3 reads CASSFSTGTGELFF. The DNA for the CDR3 is TGCGCCAGCAGCTTCTCGACCGGCACCGGGGAGCTGTTTTTT.

The sample holds one count of this clone. V usage is TRBV9 and J usage is TRBJ2-1; TRBD2 aligns across 11 bases. In germline, CDR1 is SGDLS, CDR2 YYNGEE. Germline trimming cut 0 bases from V and 3 bases from J; bases unmatched to any gene: 5. The CDR3 has 17 residues. The CDR3 bases are TGTGCCAGCAGCGTAGGGGGCGGGACTAGCGGCTACAATGAGCAGTTCTTC. Its protein is CASSVGGGTSGYNEQFF.

J is TRBJ1-3 and V is TRBV7-6; no definite D call. With 5 bases removed from V and 1 base from J, the gap between germline ends came to 12 bases. In germline, CDR1 is SGHVS, CDR2 FNYEAQ. The CDR3 has 15 amino acids. DNA of the CDR3: TGTGCCAGCAGCCTAAGCGGACTTTCTGGAAACACCATATATTTT. Its protein product is CASSLSGLSGNTIYF.

The gene calls are TRBV11-2 and TRBJ2-2, with D possibly TRBD1 on 6 matching bases. Germline lookup yields CDR1 SGHAT and CDR2 FQNNGV. The V and J ends lost 5 bases and 7 bases respectively, with 17 bases between them. The CDR3 totals 15 residues. CDR3: CASSVDSFVGGELFF. CDR3 nucleotide sequence: TGTGCCAGCAGCGTGGACAGCTTCGTCGGCGGGGAGCTGTTTTTT.

The rearrangement uses TRBV11-2 and TRBJ2-3; D is unclear. V was cut by 2 bases and J by 0 bases, with 12 bases left in between. In germline, CDR1 is SGHAT, CDR2 FQNNGV. The CDR3 runs to 16 residues. CDR3 sequence (DNA): TGTGCCAGCAGCTTATATCTCGGCGATAGCACAGATACGCAGTATTTT. It is translated as CASSLYLGDSTDTQYF.

Comments on this clone: Sequence at one end of the junction differs from germline and may be a read error. The chain carries TRBV5-1 and TRBJ2-5; the D gene is possibly TRBD1 (5 bases). This CDR3 comprises 12 residues. The germline V gene has CDR1 SGHRS and CDR2 YFSETQ. This chain's CDR3 is CASSLQGETQYF. DNA for the CDR3: TGTGCCAGCAGCTTGCAGGGAGAGACCCAGTACTTC.

In this sample, this clone turned up once. The V and J genes are TRBV7-2 and TRBJ1-4; D gene uncertain. V was pared by 5 bases and J by 6 bases, with 4 bases between. Germline-derived CDR1 and CDR2 are SGHTA and FQGNSA. There are 11 residues in the CDR3. CDR3 DNA sequence: TGTGCCAGCAGCGCCCATGAAAAACTGTTTTTT. Protein: CASSAHEKLFF.

The gene calls are TRBV5-6 and TRBJ2-7; 10 bases are a match to TRBD1. This CDR3 comprises 16 residues. Per the germline V gene, CDR1 is SGHDT and CDR2 is YYEEEE. Trimming at V came to 4 bases and at J to 4 bases, leaving 11 bases not matched to a gene. The CDR3 is CASSHEGGQGKYEQYF. In DNA form, the CDR3 reads TGTGCCAGCAGCCACGAAGGGGGACAGGGGAAGTACGAGCAGTACTTC.

To note about this clone: One junction end does not reproduce the germline sequence, and a read error may be involved. The chain uses TRBV5-1 and TRBJ2-4; a possible D gene is TRBD1 (7 bases). The CDR3 consists of 13 residues. CDR1 SGHRS and CDR2 YFSETQ come from the germline V gene. Written as DNA, the CDR3 is TGCGCCAGCAGATTGGAGGGGGCAAACATTCAGTACTTC. It translates to CASRLEGANIQYF.

V and J are TRBV7-9 and TRBJ2-2; 12 bases agree with TRBD2. The CDR3 has 16 amino acids. Germline CDR1 is SEHNR and CDR2 is FQNEAQ (reference sequence). V was pared by 6 bases and J by 6 bases, with 8 bases of the junction left unmatched. CDR3 in DNA: TGTGCCAGCAGATCTAGCGGGAGGGAGGTCTCCGGGGAGCTGTTTTTT. Protein product: CASRSSGREVSGELFF.

The J gene is TRBJ2-1, the V gene TRBV28, with D tentatively TRBD1 or TRBD2 (5 bases each). CDR1 is MDHEN and CDR2 is SYDVKM in the germline V gene. The CDR3 runs 15 residues. The V gene lost 2 bases and the J gene lost 4 bases, with 12 bases spanning the gap. The CDR3 spells CASSLTRDGYNEQFF. The CDR3 coding sequence is TGTGCCAGCAGTTTAACTCGGGACGGGTACAATGAGCAGTTCTTC.

The chain is built from TRBV6-5 and TRBJ2-7, with no clear D. Per germline, CDR1 MNHEY and CDR2 SVGAGI. V dropped 6 bases and J dropped 0 bases, with 3 bases sitting between them. The CDR3 length is 11 residues. DNA of the CDR3: TGTGCCAGCAGGAACTCCTACGAGCAGTACTTC. Residues: CASRNSYEQYF.

The chain couples TRBV5-1 to TRBJ2-3, with 7 bases aligning to TRBD2. Germline V lookup: CDR1 SGHRS, CDR2 YFSETQ. V trimming: 1 base; J trimming: 0 bases; junction bases outside the gene matches: 5. The CDR3 has 16 residues. DNA of the CDR3: TGCGCCAGCAGCTTGCGTCTAGCGGAAAGCACAGATACGCAGTATTTT. Translating gives CASSLRLAESTDTQYF. The full variable domain, completed using reference TRBV5-1 and TRBJ2-3, is KAGVTQTPRYLIKTRGQQVTLSCSPISGHRSVSWYQQTPGQGLQFLFEYFSETQRNKGNFPGRFSGRQFSNSRSEMNVSTLELGDSALYLCASSLRLAESTDTQYFGPGTRLTVL.

The chain is built from TRBV19 and TRBJ2-7, with D possibly TRBD2 on 6 matching bases. CDR1 is LNHDA and CDR2 is SQIVND in the germline V gene (reference sequence). The CDR3 extends over 13 amino acids. V lost 5 bases, J lost 3 bases, and 11 bases lay in between. CDR3 amino acids: CASSAGRRYEQYF. The DNA for the CDR3 is TGTGCCAGTAGTGCGGGACGCCGCTACGAGCAGTACTTC.

The chain employs TRBV5-5 and TRBJ2-7, with TRBD1 matching over 9 bases. V was pared by 4 bases and J by 3 bases, with 2 bases of the junction left unmatched. The germline V gene has CDR1 SGHKS and CDR2 YYEKEE (reference sequence). The CDR3 consists of 13 residues. The CDR3 DNA sequence: TGTGCCAGCAGCACAGGGGGCGGCTACGAGCAGTACTTC. Amino acid sequence: CASSTGGGYEQYF.

The rearrangement uses TRBV7-8 and TRBJ2-7, with a weak D call TRBD1 (6 bases). The V gene lost 5 bases and the J gene lost 3 bases, with 11 bases spanning the gap. This CDR3 is built from 13 residues. Per the germline V gene, CDR1 is SGHVS and CDR2 is FQNEAQ. The CDR3 sequence: CASSLTRGYEQYF. CDR3 in DNA: TGTGCCAGCAGCCTTACCAGGGGCTACGAGCAGTACTTC.

This rearrangement joins TRBV6-1 to TRBJ2-7; weak D call: TRBD1 (5 bases). V was trimmed by 0 bases and J by 4 bases, leaving 13 bases between them. Germline CDR1 MNHNS, CDR2 SASEGT. The CDR3 contains 15 residues. CDR3 region: CASSEAQGPVYEQYF. The DNA for the CDR3 is TGTGCCAGCAGTGAAGCCCAGGGTCCGGTGTACGAGCAGTACTTC.

Here the CDR3 DNA reads TGTGCCAGCTTAGGACGGCGGGATTCTGGGGCCAACGTCCTGACTTTC. Translating gives CASLGRRDSGANVLTF. The chain is built from TRBV9 and TRBJ2-6; D perhaps matches TRBD2 (6 bases). V was trimmed by 7 bases and J by 1 base, leaving 15 bases between them. The CDR3 contains 16 residues. Germline-derived CDR1 and CDR2 are SGDLS and YYNGEE. Full variable domain (outside the CDR3, taken from reference TRBV9 and TRBJ2-6): DSGVTQTPKHLITATGQRVTLRCSPRSGDLSVYWYQQSLDQGLQFLIQYYNGEERAKGNILERFSAQQFPDLHSELNLSSLELGDSALYFCASLGRRDSGANVLTFGAGSRLTVL.

This chain connects TRBV5-6 to TRBJ1-4; D gene uncertain. Germline values: CDR1 SGHDT, CDR2 YYEEEE. This CDR3 is 12 amino acids long. With 3 bases removed from V and 5 bases from J, the gap between germline ends came to 5 bases. Written as DNA, the CDR3 is TGTGCCAGCAGCTACGAAAATGAAAAACTGTTTTTT. Residues: CASSYENEKLFF.

V and J are TRBV5-1 and TRBJ2-7; 8 nucleotides match TRBD2. The length of the CDR3 is 15 residues. The V gene end was trimmed by 4 bases and the J gene end by 0 bases; junction bases not matched to a gene: 6. CDR1 is SGHRS and CDR2 is YFSETQ in the germline V gene. The CDR3 DNA follows: TGCGCCAGCAGCATAAGCGGGAGCCGCTCCTACGAGCAGTACTTC. This gives the protein CASSISGSRSYEQYF.